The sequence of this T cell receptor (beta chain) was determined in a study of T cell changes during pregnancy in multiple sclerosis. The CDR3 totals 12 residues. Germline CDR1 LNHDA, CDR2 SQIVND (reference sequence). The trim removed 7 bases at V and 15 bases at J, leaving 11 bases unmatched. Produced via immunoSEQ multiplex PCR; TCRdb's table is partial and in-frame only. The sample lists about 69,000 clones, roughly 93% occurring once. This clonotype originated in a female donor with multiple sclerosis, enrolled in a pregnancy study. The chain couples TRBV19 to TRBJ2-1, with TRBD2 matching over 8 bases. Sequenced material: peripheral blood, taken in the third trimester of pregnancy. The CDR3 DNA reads TGTGCCAGTACCCAACCGGGGGGGTATTGGTTCTTC. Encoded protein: CASTQPGGYWFF.